This T cell receptor beta chain was retrieved from a study of blood T cell repertoires in COVID-19. The method was immunoSEQ multiplex PCR; TCRdb's version includes in-frame clones alone and lacks a portion of them. The sample shows about 480,000 clones, 70% to 90% of them seen only once. This CDR3 comprises 14 residues. Germline values: CDR1 KGHDR, CDR2 SFDVKD. With V trimmed by 5 bases and J by 4 bases, 4 bases remained unmatched. The source of this sequence is a woman aged 55 to 70 who had recovered from COVID-19. The sample comprised PBMCs or T cells enriched from blood (not recorded which). This chain connects TRBV24-1 to TRBJ2-1, with 7 bases aligning to TRBD1. The DNA of the CDR3 is TGTGCCACCAGTGGCAAACAGGGGTACAATGAGCAGTTCTTC. Translating gives CATSGKQGYNEQFF.